The 3 T cell receptor beta chains reported below all come from one sample, sequenced in a study of T cell repertoires in cytomegalovirus infection (dated by TCRdb to the late 2010s). Sequencing instrument: Illumina HiSeq 1500. The raw public reads went through TCRdb reprocessing: fastp at Q25, MiXCR clone calling, in-frame beta chains kept. Entries that share a CDR3 protein sequence are merged under the most common genes and DNA. The sample table contains 350,000 to 450,000 distinct CDR3 sequences; only one count was recorded for 15% to 20% of them. The top ten clones comprise approximately 8% of the sample. The sample was PBMCs. The receptors originated from a human donor in good health (CMV status not recorded). Some clones in this sample may be carry-over from other donors' samples.

Many counts were recorded for this clonotype. V gene TRBV7-2 combines with J gene TRBJ2-3; D may match TRBD1 or TRBD2 (6 bases each). This CDR3 contains 15 residues. V lost 0 bases to trimming and J lost 4 bases, with 11 bases between them. CDR1 and CDR2 (germline): SGHTA, FQGNSA. The CDR3 bases are TGTGCCAGCAGCTTAGCGGGGGGCGGCGCAGATACGCAGTATTTT. Translation: CASSLAGGGADTQYF.

This clonotype was observed many times. The chain uses TRBV7-2 and TRBJ1-2; 10 nucleotides agree with TRBD1. This CDR3 is 12 amino acids long. The germline gives CDR1 SGHTA, CDR2 FQGNSA. After removal of 4 bases from V and 14 bases from J, the junction contained 7 bases not matched to a gene. The CDR3 is CASSYRQGAFTF. In DNA, the CDR3 is TGTGCCAGCAGCTATCGACAGGGGGCCTTTACCTTC.

The chain couples TRBV27 to TRBJ1-3; no firm D call. Germline-derived CDR1 and CDR2 are MNHEY and SMNVEV (reference sequence). This CDR3 has 17 residues. V shed 3 bases and J shed 0 bases, with 15 bases lying between them. DNA of the CDR3: TGTGCCAGCAGTTTGATCCCCCCGCGGAACTCTGGAAACACCATATATTTT. This codes for CASSLIPPRNSGNTIYF.